This T cell receptor beta chain was sequenced during a study of graft-versus-host responses after intestinal transplantation. Turning to the study itself: Recipients across the board were started on anti-thymocyte globulin induction, then kept on tacrolimus and steroids for about 3 years.

Of note for this clone: Its antigen is not identified.

The method was immunoSEQ multiplex PCR; TCRdb's version includes in-frame clones alone and lacks a portion of them. The sample consists of approximately 78,000 clones, roughly 84% of them appearing once. Study-wide points: Among recipient marrow samples, GvH clones were found; some appeared first in ileum or blood. Those patients showing graft-donor T cell macrochimerism displayed high graft-versus-host to host-versus-graft clonal ratios in allografts. Early post-transplant HvG declines were associated with peak circulating GvH clone levels.

V shed 3 bases and J shed 0 bases, with 6 bases lying between them. The CDR3 covers 14 residues. Per the germline V gene, CDR1 is MGHRA and CDR2 is YSYEKL. This sequence was found in a human donor who was the organ donor for an intestinal transplant. The rearrangement uses TRBV4-1 and TRBJ2-1, with D hard to call. Sequences were derived from unstimulated CD8+ T cells sorted from spleen or lymph node cells, sampled before transplant. Here the CDR3 DNA reads TGCGCCAGCAGCCAGGAAGACTCCTACAATGAGCAGTTCTTC. Amino acid sequence: CASSQEDSYNEQFF.